Listed below are T cell receptor beta chains from one sample, sequenced in a study of long-term antiretroviral therapy in people with HIV. Some clones are missing from TCRdb's copy, which holds only in-frame ones; the method was immunoSEQ multiplex PCR. The table includes roughly 20,000 clones, 86% detected once. The sample here was unsorted PBMCs, taken 0.5 years after starting antiretroviral therapy. The receptors derive from a man in his forties with HIV. The CDR3 runs from the conserved cysteine through the conserved F or W. A D gene is named only where the DNA matches it firmly. Clone size appears in some rows only: once, few, many, or a class for an expanded clone.

V	D	J	size	length	DNA	CDR3
TRBV11-2	.	TRBJ2-4	.	13	TGTGCCAGCAGCTTACAGGGTTCAGTCATTCAGTACTTC	CASSLQGSVIQYF
TRBV5-1	TRBD2	TRBJ2-7	.	17	TGCGCCAGCAGCTTGCACGGGGGGGCAGCGGGAGCTTACGAGCAGTACTTC	CASSLHGGAAGAYEQYF
TRBV7-9	.	TRBJ2-3	.	17	TGTGCCAGCAGCCCCCCTCACGACGGGGGAAGCACAGATACGCAGTATTTT	CASSPPHDGGSTDTQYF
TRBV7-9	.	TRBJ1-1	.	13	TGTGCCAGCAGGCCACCGGGGGGGAGAGAAGCTTTCTTT	CASRPPGGREAFF
TRBV19	.	TRBJ2-7	once	14	TGTGCCAGTAGTTTCCGGGACATTAGCTACGAGCAGTACTTC	CASSFRDISYEQYF
TRBV5-8	.	TRBJ2-5	.	15	TGTGCCAGCAGCTTGGCTGGGGAGCGCCGAGAGACCCAGTACTTC	CASSLAGERRETQYF
TRBV19	TRBD2	TRBJ2-7	.	15	TGTGCCAGTAGTAGGGAGACTAGCGGGATCTTCGAGCAGTACTTC	CASSRETSGIFEQYF
TRBV10-3	TRBD2	TRBJ2-7	.	13	TGTGCCATCAGTGGACTAGCGACGGACGAGCAGTACTTC	CAISGLATDEQYF
TRBV7-9	.	TRBJ2-3	.	15	TGTGCCAGCAGCTTAGAGGGGGGGGGCACAGATACGCAGTATTTT	CASSLEGGGTDTQYF
TRBV19	TRBD1	TRBJ2-7	.	15	TGTGCCAGTAGTATCCGGGGCAGGGGGCCCTACGAGCAGTACTTC	CASSIRGRGPYEQYF
TRBV27	.	TRBJ2-1	.	12	TGTGCCAGCAGGTCAGTCATACATGAGCAGTTCTTC	CASRSVIHEQFF
TRBV25-1	TRBD2	TRBJ2-1	.	12	TGTGCCAGCAGTGAATCCGGGACTAGAAAGTTCTTC	CASSESGTRKFF